Given below is one TCR beta chain in context. The antigen is not known. Carried by the TCR beta cDNA libraries were unique molecular identifiers. TCRdb processed the PCR reads anew with MiXCR; each CDR3 protein has one entry. Here the sample spans about 200,000 distinct CDR3 sequences, roughly 28% being singletons. Germline CDR1 SGHVS, CDR2 FNYEAQ. The CDR3 consists of 14 residues. This record belongs to a study of post-analysis software for immune sequencing data. Whole-study context: Disease courses included relapsing-remitting, secondary progressive and progressive-relapsing multiple sclerosis.

Overall study findings and caveats: Four or five TRBV segments (TRBV5-6, TRBV5-1 and TRBV20-1 among them) occurred more frequently in patients than in controls. Samples from one preparation batch, clustered by F measure, grouped strongly together. Multiple sclerosis was associated with a significant reduction in normalized Chao1 diversity relative to controls.

This clonotype originated in a girl between 2 and 17 years old with multiple sclerosis. Sequencing was carried out using blood. The rearrangement links TRBV7-6 to TRBJ2-5, with D uncertain. The DNA end is more similar to TRBJ2-7, so the J call may be wrong. CDR3 nucleotide sequence: TGTGCCAGCAGCCGCGAGGCAGATTTTCTCGAGCAGTACTTC. This gives the protein CASSREADFLEQYF.